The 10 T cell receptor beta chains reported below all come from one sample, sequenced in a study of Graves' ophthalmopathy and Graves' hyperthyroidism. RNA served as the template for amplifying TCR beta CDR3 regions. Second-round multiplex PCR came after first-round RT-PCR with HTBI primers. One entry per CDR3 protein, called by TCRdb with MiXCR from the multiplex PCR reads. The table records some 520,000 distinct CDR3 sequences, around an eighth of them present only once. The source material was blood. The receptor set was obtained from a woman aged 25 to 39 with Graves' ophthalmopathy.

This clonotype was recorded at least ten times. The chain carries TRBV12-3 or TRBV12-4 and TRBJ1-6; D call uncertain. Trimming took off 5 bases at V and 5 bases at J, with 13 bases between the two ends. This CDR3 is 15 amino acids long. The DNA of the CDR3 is TGTGCCAGCAGTCCATCGACCTCGGATAATTCACCCCTCCACTTT. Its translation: CASSPSTSDNSPLHF.

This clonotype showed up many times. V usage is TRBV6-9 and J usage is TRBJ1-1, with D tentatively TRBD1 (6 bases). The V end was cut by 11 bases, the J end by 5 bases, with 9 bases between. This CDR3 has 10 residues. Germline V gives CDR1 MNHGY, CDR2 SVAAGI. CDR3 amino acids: CALGGTEAFF. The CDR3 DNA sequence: TGTGCCTTAGGGGGTACTGAAGCTTTCTTT.

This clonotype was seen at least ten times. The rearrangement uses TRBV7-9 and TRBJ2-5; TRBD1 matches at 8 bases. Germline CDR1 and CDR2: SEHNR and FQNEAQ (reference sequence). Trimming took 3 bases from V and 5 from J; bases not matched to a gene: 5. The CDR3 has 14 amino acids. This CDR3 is CASSFPGGFETQYF. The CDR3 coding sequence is TGTGCCAGCAGCTTTCCAGGGGGCTTTGAGACCCAGTACTTC. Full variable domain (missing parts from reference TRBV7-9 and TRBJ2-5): DTGVSQNPRHKITKRGQNVTFRCDPISEHNRLYWYRQTLGQGPEFLTYFQNEAQLEKSRLLSDRFSAERPKGSFSTLEIQRTEQGDSAMYLCASSFPGGFETQYFGPGTRLLVL.

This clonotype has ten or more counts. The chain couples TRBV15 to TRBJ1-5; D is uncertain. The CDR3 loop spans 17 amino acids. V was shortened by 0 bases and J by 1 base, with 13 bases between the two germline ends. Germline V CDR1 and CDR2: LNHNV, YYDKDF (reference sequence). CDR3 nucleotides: TGTGCCACCAGCAGAGACCTTGGGTTATGGAGCAATCAGCCCCAGCATTTT. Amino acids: CATSRDLGLWSNQPQHF.

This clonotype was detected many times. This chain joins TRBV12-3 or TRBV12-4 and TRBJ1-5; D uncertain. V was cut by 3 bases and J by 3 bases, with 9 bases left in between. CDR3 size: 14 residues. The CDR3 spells CASSFSGANQPQHF. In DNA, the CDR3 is TGTGCCAGCAGTTTTTCGGGAGCCAATCAGCCCCAGCATTTT.

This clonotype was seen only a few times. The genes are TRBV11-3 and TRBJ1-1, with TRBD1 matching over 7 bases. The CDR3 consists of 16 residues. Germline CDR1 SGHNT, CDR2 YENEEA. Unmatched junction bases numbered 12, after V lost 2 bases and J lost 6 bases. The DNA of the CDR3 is TGTGCCAGCAGCTTATGGGGACGGGACAGCCAACCTGAAGCTTTCTTT. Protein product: CASSLWGRDSQPEAFF.

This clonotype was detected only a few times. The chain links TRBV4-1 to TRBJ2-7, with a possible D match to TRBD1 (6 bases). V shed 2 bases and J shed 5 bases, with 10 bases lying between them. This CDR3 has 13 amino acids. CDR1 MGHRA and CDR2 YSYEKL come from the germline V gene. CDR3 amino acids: CASSQWDNHEQYF. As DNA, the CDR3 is TGCGCCAGCAGCCAATGGGACAACCACGAGCAGTACTTC.

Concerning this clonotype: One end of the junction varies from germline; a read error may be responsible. The CDR3 region has the DNA TGTGCCAGCAGTTACGGGGGAAGGACAGGGTCCCCGGGCTTC. This sequence encodes CASSYGGRTGSPGF. The V and J genes are TRBV6-5 and TRBJ2-5; 8 bases are a match to TRBD1. The CDR3 is 14 residues long. The germline V gene encodes CDR1 MNHEY and CDR2 SVGAGI.

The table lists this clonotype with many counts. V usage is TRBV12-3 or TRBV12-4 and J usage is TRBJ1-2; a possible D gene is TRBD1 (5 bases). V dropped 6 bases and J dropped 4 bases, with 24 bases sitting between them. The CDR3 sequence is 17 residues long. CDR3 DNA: TGTGCCAGCAGCACTTCGGTTGGGGGACTGAATGCCTATGGCTACACCTTC. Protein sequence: CASSTSVGGLNAYGYTF.

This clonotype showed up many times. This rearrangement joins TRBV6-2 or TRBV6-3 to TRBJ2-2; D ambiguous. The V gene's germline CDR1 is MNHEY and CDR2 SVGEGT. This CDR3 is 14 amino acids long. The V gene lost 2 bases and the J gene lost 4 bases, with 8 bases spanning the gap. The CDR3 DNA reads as TGTGCCAGCAGTTACACCTCTAGCACCGGGGAGCTGTTTTTT. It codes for CASSYTSSTGELFF.